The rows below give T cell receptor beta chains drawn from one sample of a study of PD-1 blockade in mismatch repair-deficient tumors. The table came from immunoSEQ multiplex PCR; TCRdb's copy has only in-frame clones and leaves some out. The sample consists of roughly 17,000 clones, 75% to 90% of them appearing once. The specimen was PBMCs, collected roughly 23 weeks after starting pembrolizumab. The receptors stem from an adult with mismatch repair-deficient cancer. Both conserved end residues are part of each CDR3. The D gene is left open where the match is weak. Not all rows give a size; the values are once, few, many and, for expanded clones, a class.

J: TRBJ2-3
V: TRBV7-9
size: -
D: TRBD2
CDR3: CASSLPSSGSTDTQYF
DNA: TGTGCCAGCAGCTTACCGTCTAGCGGTAGCACAGATACGCAGTATTTT

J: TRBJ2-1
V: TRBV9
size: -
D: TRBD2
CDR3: CASSVGLAGGWYNEQFF
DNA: TGTGCCAGCAGCGTAGGACTAGCGGGAGGCTGGTACAATGAGCAGTTCTTC

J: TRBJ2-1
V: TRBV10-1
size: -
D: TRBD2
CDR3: CASSESRLAGSFEQFF
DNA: TGCGCCAGCAGTGAGTCGAGGTTAGCGGGAAGTTTTGAGCAGTTCTTC

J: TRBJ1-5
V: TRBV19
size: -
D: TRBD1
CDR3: CASQTTGGKDQPQHF
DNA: TGTGCCAGTCAAACGACAGGGGGTAAGGATCAGCCCCAGCATTTT

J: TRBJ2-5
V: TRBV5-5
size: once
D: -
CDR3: CASSLGPGEGETQYF
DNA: TGTGCCAGCAGCTTGGGCCCGGGAGAAGGGGAGACCCAGTACTTC

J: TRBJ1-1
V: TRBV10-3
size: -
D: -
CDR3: CAISERGRDTEAFF
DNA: TGTGCCATCAGTGAAAGAGGTCGGGACACTGAAGCTTTCTTT

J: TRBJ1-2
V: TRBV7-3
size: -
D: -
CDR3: CASSLGGIAYGYTF
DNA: TGTGCCAGCAGCTTAGGGGGGATCGCCTATGGCTACACCTTC

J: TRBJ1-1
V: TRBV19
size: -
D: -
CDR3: CASIPTGKNTEAFF
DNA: TGTGCCAGTATCCCAACCGGGAAGAACACTGAAGCTTTCTTT

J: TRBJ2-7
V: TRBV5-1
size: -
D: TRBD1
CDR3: CASSLALTGTGGDEQYF
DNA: TGCGCCAGCAGCCTAGCCCTCACCGGGACAGGGGGCGACGAGCAGTACTTC

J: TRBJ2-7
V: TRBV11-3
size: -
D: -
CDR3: CASSLGQVRWDEQYF
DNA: TGTGCCAGCAGCTTAGGACAGGTTCGATGGGACGAGCAGTACTTC

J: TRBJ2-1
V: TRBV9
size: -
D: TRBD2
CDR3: CASSVTIGGWTSGRSVNEQFF
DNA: TGTGCCAGCAGCGTAACAATAGGGGGGTGGACTAGCGGGAGGTCAGTCAATGAGCAGTTCTTC

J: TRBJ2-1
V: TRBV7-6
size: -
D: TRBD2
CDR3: CASSLGLAGSSYNEQFF
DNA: TGTGCCAGCAGCCTAGGGCTAGCGGGTAGCTCCTACAATGAGCAGTTCTTC

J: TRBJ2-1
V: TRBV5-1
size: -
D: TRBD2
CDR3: CASSLVSSGGSYNEQFF
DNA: TGCGCCAGCAGCTTGGTGTCTAGCGGGGGCTCCTACAATGAGCAGTTCTTC

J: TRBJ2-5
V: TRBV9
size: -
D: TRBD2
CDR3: CASSVGISGVLETQYF
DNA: TGTGCCAGCAGCGTAGGAATTAGCGGGGTCCTGGAGACCCAGTACTTC

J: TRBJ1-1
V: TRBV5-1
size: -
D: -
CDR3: CASSASGLGVPEAFF
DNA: TGCGCCAGCAGCGCTTCGGGCCTCGGGGTCCCTGAAGCTTTCTTT

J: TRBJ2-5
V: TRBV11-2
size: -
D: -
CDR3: CASSPRIGSIEQETQYF
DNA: TGTGCCAGCAGCCCCCGGATCGGGTCAATCGAGCAAGAGACCCAGTACTTC

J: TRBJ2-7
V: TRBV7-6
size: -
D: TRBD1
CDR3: CASRQDRGWDEQYF
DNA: TGTGCCAGCAGACAAGACAGGGGTTGGGACGAGCAGTACTTC

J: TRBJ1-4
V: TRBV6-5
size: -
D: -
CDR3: CASSYRRVEKLFF
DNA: TGTGCCAGCAGTTACCGCAGGGTTGAAAAACTGTTTTTT

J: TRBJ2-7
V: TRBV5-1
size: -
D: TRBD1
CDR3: CASSFGTGDTYEQYF
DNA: TGCGCCAGCAGCTTCGGGACAGGAGATACCTACGAGCAGTACTTC

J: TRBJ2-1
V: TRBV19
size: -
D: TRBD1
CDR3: CASSSKDRGNEQFF
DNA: TGTGCCAGTAGTTCCAAGGACAGGGGCAATGAGCAGTTCTTC

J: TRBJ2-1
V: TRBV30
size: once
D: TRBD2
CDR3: CAWNSGMSYNEQFF
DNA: TGTGCCTGGAACAGCGGGATGAGCTACAATGAGCAGTTCTTC

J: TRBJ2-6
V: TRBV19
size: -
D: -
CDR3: CASSIAGAGANVLTF
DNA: TGTGCCAGTAGTATAGCAGGGGCTGGGGCCAACGTCCTGACTTTC

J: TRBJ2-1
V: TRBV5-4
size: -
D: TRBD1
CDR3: CASSIGQASSYNEQFF
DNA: TGTGCCAGCAGCATCGGACAGGCGAGCTCCTACAATGAGCAGTTCTTC

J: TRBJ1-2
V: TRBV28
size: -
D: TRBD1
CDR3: CASSSRTGYNYGYTF
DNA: TGTGCCAGCAGTTCCCGGACAGGGTACAACTATGGCTACACCTTC

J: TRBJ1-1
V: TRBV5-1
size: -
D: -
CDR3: CASSLGPGGGTEAFF
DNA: TGCGCCAGCAGCTTGGGGCCCGGGGGTGGAACTGAAGCTTTCTTT

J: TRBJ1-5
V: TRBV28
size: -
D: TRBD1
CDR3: CASSFGQGRMGYYQPQHF
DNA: TGTGCCAGCAGTTTCGGACAGGGTCGGATGGGGTACTATCAGCCCCAGCATTTT

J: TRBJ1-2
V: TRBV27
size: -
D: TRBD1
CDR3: CASRGTGANYGYTF
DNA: TGTGCCAGCAGGGGGACAGGGGCTAACTATGGCTACACCTTC

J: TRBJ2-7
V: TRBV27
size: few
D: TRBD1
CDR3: CASSPGTGPTYEQYF
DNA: TGTGCCAGCAGCCCAGGGACAGGGCCTACCTACGAGCAGTACTTC

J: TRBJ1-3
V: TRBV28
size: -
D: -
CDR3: CASTPPRGTIYF
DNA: TGTGCCAGCACCCCACCTAGGGGCACCATATATTTT

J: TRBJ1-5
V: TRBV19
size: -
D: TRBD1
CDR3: CAVSGTGRFNQPQHF
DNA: TGTGCCGTATCTGGGACAGGTCGTTTCAATCAGCCCCAGCATTTT

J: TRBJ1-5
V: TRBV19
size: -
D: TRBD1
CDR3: CASSSRTGSANQPQHF
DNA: TGTGCCAGTAGTTCTCGGACAGGGTCAGCCAATCAGCCCCAGCATTTT

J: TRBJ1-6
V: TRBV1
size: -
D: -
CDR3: CTSSQDFPTGGRYSPLHF
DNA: TGCACCAGCAGCCAGGATTTCCCCACAGGGGGCCGCTATTCACCCCTCCACTTT

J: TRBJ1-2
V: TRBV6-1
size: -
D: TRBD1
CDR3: CASSSDRVVRGYTF
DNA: TGTGCCAGCAGTTCGGACAGGGTAGTCCGTGGCTACACCTTC

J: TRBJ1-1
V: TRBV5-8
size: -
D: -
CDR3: CASSLEAGGEAFF
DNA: TGTGCCAGCAGCCTGGAGGCAGGAGGTGAAGCTTTCTTT

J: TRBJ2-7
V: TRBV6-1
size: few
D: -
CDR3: CASSEHEVSEQYF
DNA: TGTGCCAGCAGTGAACATGAGGTCAGCGAGCAGTACTTC

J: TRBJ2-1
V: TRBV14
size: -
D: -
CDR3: CASSQDIGHIDSRVWNEQFF
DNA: TGTGCCAGCAGCCAAGATATTGGCCACATCGACAGTCGAGTTTGGAATGAGCAGTTCTTC

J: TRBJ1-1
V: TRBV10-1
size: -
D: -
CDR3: CASSGYRENTEAFF
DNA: TGCGCCAGCAGTGGCTACAGGGAGAACACTGAAGCTTTCTTT